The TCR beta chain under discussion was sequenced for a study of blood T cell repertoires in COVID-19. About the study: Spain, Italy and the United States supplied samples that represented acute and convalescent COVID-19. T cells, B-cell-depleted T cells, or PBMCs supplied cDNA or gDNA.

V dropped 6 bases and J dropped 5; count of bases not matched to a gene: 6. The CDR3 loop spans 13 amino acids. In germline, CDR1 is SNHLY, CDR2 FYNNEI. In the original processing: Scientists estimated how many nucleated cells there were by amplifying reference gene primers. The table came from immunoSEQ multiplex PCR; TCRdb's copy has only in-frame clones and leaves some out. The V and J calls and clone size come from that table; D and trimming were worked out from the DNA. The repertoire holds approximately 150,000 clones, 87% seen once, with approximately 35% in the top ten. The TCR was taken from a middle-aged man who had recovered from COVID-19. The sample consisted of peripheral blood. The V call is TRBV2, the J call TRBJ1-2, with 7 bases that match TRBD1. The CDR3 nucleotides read TGTGCCAGCAGGACAGGGTTCGCGTATGGCTACACCTTC. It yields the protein CASRTGFAYGYTF.